This entry describes one T cell receptor (beta chain). The entry originates in a study of blood T cell repertoires in COVID-19. The wider study: Whether acute or convalescent, the COVID-19 samples came from the United States, Italy and Spain.

Methods used by the authors: Estimated nucleated cell counts came from reference gene primer amplification. Generated by immunoSEQ multiplex PCR, the TCRdb table keeps only in-frame clones and is missing some. V and J calls and clone size are those listed in that table; D and trimming were worked out from the DNA. The repertoire holds 300,000 or so clones, about nine tenths seen once, with approximately 2.9% in the top ten. The CDR3 contains 16 residues. Germline V gene sequence: CDR1 SGHRS, CDR2 YFSETQ. The ends lost 2 bases at V and 6 bases at J; junction bases unmatched: 12. V usage is TRBV5-1 and J usage is TRBJ1-2, with 8 positions matching TRBD1. Sequenced sample: peripheral blood. The origin of this receptor is a woman aged 30 to 39 with COVID-19, enrolled during active disease. The CDR3 nucleotides are TGCGCCAGCAGCTTTGTGACAGGGGCTAATACGGATGGCTACACCTTC. Its translation: CASSFVTGANTDGYTF.